This entry lists 18 T cell receptor beta chains sequenced from one sample in a study of T-cell memory formation after mild COVID-19. One entry per CDR3 protein results from TCRdb running MiXCR on the 5' RACE reads. The repertoire has under 300,000 distinct CDR3 sequences, 8.5% to 9.5% of them found once; the top ten carry 20% to 25%. Sample: PBMCs or a T cell subset sorted from them (not recorded which). These TCRs come from a man between 18 and 29 years old who had mild COVID-19 (a few samples of this study predate the infection). Cell type and time point are not known.

This clonotype was recorded at least ten times. This sequence joins TRBV4-1 and TRBJ2-1; D is ambiguous. Per germline, CDR1 MGHRA and CDR2 YSYEKL. The V end lost 1 base, the J end lost 7 bases, and 14 bases lay between the germline ends. CDR3 length equals 15 residues. In DNA form, the CDR3 reads TGCGCCAGCAGCCAAGGGCTCCTCGGTACGAATGAGCAGTTCTTC. Its protein product is CASSQGLLGTNEQFF.

This clonotype was seen a few times. This rearrangement joins TRBV6-5 to TRBJ2-7, with 7 bases lining up with TRBD1. Germline-derived CDR1 and CDR2 are MNHEY and SVGAGI. J was trimmed by 5 bases and V by 7 bases; bases with no gene match: 11. The CDR3 is 14 residues long. The CDR3 DNA is TGTGCCAGCAAAGGGACAGTCCCGCTAAACGAGCAGTACGTC. Translating gives CASKGTVPLNEQYV.

This clonotype was detected only once. The chain employs TRBV12-3 or TRBV12-4 and TRBJ2-7, with 10 bases matching TRBD1. With V trimmed by 6 bases and J by 3 bases, 5 bases remained unmatched. The CDR3 sequence is 14 residues long. CDR3 bases: TGTGCCAGCAGCTGGGACAGGGGAGACTACGAGCAGTACGTC. This translates into CASSWDRGDYEQYV.

The J gene is TRBJ2-2, the V gene TRBV20-1; tentative D call: TRBD1 (5 bases). The germline V and J ends were trimmed by 6 bases and 6 bases, with 17 bases remaining between them. This CDR3 has 14 residues. Germline V CDR1 and CDR2: DFQATT, SNEGSKA (reference sequence). In DNA, the CDR3 is TGCAGTGCCATGCCAGGGTTGAGTGCCGGGGAGCTGTTTTTT. Amino acid sequence: CSAMPGLSAGELFF.

Ten or more counts support this clonotype. The rearrangement joins TRBV4-2 to TRBJ2-7, with 7 positions matching TRBD2. V gave up 4 bases and J gave up 0 bases; unmatched junction bases: 6. Germline V gene data show CDR1 as LGHNA and CDR2 as YNFKEQ. The CDR3 is made up of 15 amino acids. The DNA of the CDR3 is TGTGCCAGCAGCCCGAGGCGGGACTACTCCTACGAGCAGTACTTC. Residues: CASSPRRDYSYEQYF.

This clonotype was picked up a small number of times. The chain uses TRBV18 and TRBJ1-2; TRBD1 aligns across 8 bases. Trimming at V came to 1 base and at J to 0 bases, leaving 4 bases not matched to a gene. There are 16 residues in the CDR3. Germline CDR1 reads KGHSH; CDR2 reads LQKENI. The CDR3 region is CASSPLGTGSNYGYTF. CDR3 nucleotide sequence: TGTGCCAGCTCACCACTAGGGACAGGCTCTAACTATGGCTACACCTTC.

This clonotype has only a few counts. This sequence joins TRBV19 and TRBJ2-7, with 11 bases identical to TRBD1. CDR1 and CDR2 (germline): LNHDA, SQIVND (reference sequence). J was trimmed by 3 bases and V by 3 bases; bases with no gene match: 7. The CDR3 extends over 16 amino acids. The CDR3 DNA is TGTGCCAGTAGTATCGCCGGGACAGGGGGTTTCTACGAGCAGTACTTC. As protein: CASSIAGTGGFYEQYF.

This rearrangement joins TRBV4-2 to TRBJ1-4; 8 bases fit TRBD1. The CDR3 consists of 15 residues. The germline V gene encodes CDR1 LGHNA and CDR2 YNFKEQ. V was clipped by 0 bases and J by 8 bases; unmatched bases: 5. The chain's CDR3 is CASSQEGQGAEKLFF. The CDR3 bases are TGTGCCAGCAGCCAAGAAGGGCAGGGGGCCGAAAAACTGTTTTTT.

This clonotype was seen a few times. The rearrangement joins TRBV5-1 to TRBJ2-5; 8 nucleotides align to TRBD2. V shed 4 bases and J 5 bases; nucleotides not matched to a gene: 13. The CDR3 has 16 amino acids. The V gene's germline CDR1 is SGHRS and CDR2 YFSETQ. CDR3 nucleotide sequence: TGCGCCAGCAGCCCGTCTGGTGAGGTAGCGGGGGAGACCCAGTACTTC. As protein: CASSPSGEVAGETQYF.

This rearrangement joins TRBV3-1 to TRBJ2-3; D not certain. This CDR3 region has 13 residues. The V and J ends lost 4 bases and 1 base respectively, with 6 bases between them. Germline values: CDR1 LGHDT, CDR2 YNNKEL (reference sequence). In nucleotides, the CDR3 is TGTGCCAGCAGCCGTGGACGCACAGATACGCAGTATTTT. It translates to CASSRGRTDTQYF.

About this clonotype itself: A much more abundant neighbour one base away suggests this may be a read error. V usage is TRBV9 and J usage is TRBJ1-1, with 7 bases fitting TRBD1. There are 14 residues in the CDR3. Losses at the gene ends were 0 bases for V and 1 base for J; bases not matched to a gene: 0. CDR1 and CDR2 (germline): SGDLS, YYNGEE. The CDR3 region is CASSVGQGNTEAFF. CDR3 nucleotides: TGTGCCAGCAGCGTAGGACAGGGGAACACTGAAGCTTTCTTT.

In this sample, this clonotype turned up many times. Here the CDR3 reads CASRSSPGSEQYF. The CDR3 region has the DNA TGTGCCAGCCGGAGTTCGCCTGGGAGCGAGCAGTACTTC. The rearrangement uses TRBV28 and TRBJ2-7, with a tentative D call TRBD2 (5 bases). Germline CDR1 and CDR2: MDHEN and SYDVKM. This CDR3 comprises 13 residues. Trimming took 8 bases from V and 6 from J, leaving 17 bases between them.

The chain employs TRBV5-1 and TRBJ2-3; D possibly corresponds to TRBD1 (6 bases). The CDR3 sequence is 14 residues long. The V and J ends lost 4 bases and 2 bases respectively, with 11 bases between them. Germline loops: CDR1 SGHRS, CDR2 YFSETQ. The DNA for the CDR3 is TGCGCCAGCAGCGGACAGCGGTCCACAGATACGCAGTATTTT. Protein: CASSGQRSTDTQYF.

The chain has TRBV10-2 and TRBJ2-1; D is undetermined. Germline V gene data show CDR1 as WSHSY and CDR2 as SAAADI. The V gene lost 4 bases and the J gene lost 7 bases, with 8 bases spanning the gap. This CDR3 is 12 amino acids long. The CDR3 protein is CASSGGTNEQFF. CDR3 DNA: TGCGCCAGCAGTGGGGGTACGAATGAGCAGTTCTTC.

CDR3 sequence: CASSLESQSPLHF. The CDR3 nucleotides are TGTGCCAGCAGCTTAGAGAGCCAATCACCCCTCCACTTT. The chain has TRBV11-2 and TRBJ1-6; no definite D call. The CDR3 spans 13 residues. CDR1 and CDR2 (germline): SGHAT, FQNNGV. Deletions cut 0 bases from V and 10 bases from J, with 7 bases between.

In this sample, this clonotype turned up a few times. This sequence joins TRBV29-1 and TRBJ2-3, with D tentatively TRBD2 (6 bases). CDR3 length: 13 residues. In germline, CDR1 is SQVTM, CDR2 ANQGSEA. The V and J ends lost 5 bases and 2 bases respectively, with 11 bases between them. In DNA form, the CDR3 reads TGCAGCGTTTACGGGGGAGCCACAGATACGCAGTATTTT. Translating gives CSVYGGATDTQYF.

This clonotype has more than one count but fewer than ten. The chain combines TRBV11-2 with TRBJ1-1; D not resolved. V dropped 4 bases and J dropped 1 base, with 10 bases sitting between them. The CDR3 length is 14 residues. CDR1 and CDR2 from the germline V gene are SGHAT and FQNNGV. The CDR3 DNA follows: TGTGCCAGCAGCTACCGTGACGGGAACACTGAAGCTTTCTTT. This sequence encodes CASSYRDGNTEAFF.

This clonotype has a handful of counts. The chain employs TRBV4-1 and TRBJ1-5; D call uncertain. The CDR3 covers 14 residues. Germline V gives CDR1 MGHRA, CDR2 YSYEKL. V was clipped by 0 bases and J by 7 bases, with 10 bases between them. CDR3 DNA sequence: TGCGCCAGCAGCCAAGACCCGGGGTACCAGCCCCAGCATTTT. Protein sequence: CASSQDPGYQPQHF.